This T cell receptor (beta chain) was obtained from a study of blood T cell repertoires in COVID-19. About the study: COVID-19 samples from acute and convalescent phases originated in the United States, Italy and Spain. Sample material is recorded as cDNA or gDNA derived from T cells, B-cell-depleted T cells, or PBMCs.

The CDR3 consists of 16 residues. Authors' data handling: Counts of nucleated cells, estimated from reference gene primer amplification, were obtained. Sequencing used immunoSEQ multiplex PCR; TCRdb keeps in-frame clones, though not all of them. The D gene and trimming were derived from the DNA, and the V and J assignments and clone size from that table. The sample yields 250,000 or so clones, roughly 88% seen once. This chain uses TRBV21-1 with TRBJ2-7; whether TRBD1, the table's D call, matches the DNA was not checked. TRBV21-1 is classified as a pseudogene. This receptor was obtained from a man in his forties who had recovered from COVID-19. Sequencing was performed on peripheral blood. The CDR3 sequence: CASTPGRRQGIYEQYF. The CDR3 nucleotides are TGTGCCAGCACCCCCGGACGGAGACAGGGGATCTACGAGCAGTACTTC.